This TCR beta chain originates from a study of blood T cell repertoires in COVID-19. Study in general: Both acute and convalescent COVID-19 samples were obtained from the United States, Italy and Spain. T cells, B-cell-depleted T cells, or PBMCs supplied cDNA or gDNA.

Trimming took off 3 bases at V and 4 bases at J, with 12 bases between the two ends. This CDR3 spans 14 amino acids. The germline gives CDR1 MGHDK, CDR2 SYGVNS. Under the authors' procedure: From reference gene primer amplification, estimates of nucleated cell counts were derived. This table comes from immunoSEQ multiplex PCR, and its TCRdb copy is limited to in-frame clones, with some not included. For V, J and clone size, that table is used; D and trimming come from the DNA. Of 95,000 to 150,000 clones listed, 79% are singletons. This chain uses TRBV25-1 with TRBJ1-2; D gene ambiguous. The origin of this receptor is a woman of 80 years or more with acute or convalescent COVID-19. The sequenced sample was peripheral blood. The CDR3 DNA follows: TGTGCCAGCAGTGACATCCCGACGGGCTATGGCTACACCTTC. It encodes CASSDIPTGYGYTF.